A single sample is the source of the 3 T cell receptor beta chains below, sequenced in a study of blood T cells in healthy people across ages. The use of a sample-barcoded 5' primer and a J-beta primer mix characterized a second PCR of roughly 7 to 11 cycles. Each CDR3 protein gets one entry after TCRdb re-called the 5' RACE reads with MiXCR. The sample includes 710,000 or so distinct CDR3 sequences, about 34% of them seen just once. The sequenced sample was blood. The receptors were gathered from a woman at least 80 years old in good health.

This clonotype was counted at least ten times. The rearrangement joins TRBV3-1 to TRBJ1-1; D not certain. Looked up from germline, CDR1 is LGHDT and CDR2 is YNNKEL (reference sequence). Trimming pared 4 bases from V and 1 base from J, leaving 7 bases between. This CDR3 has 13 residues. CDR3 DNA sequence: TGTGCCAGCAGCCGGACGGGGAACACTGAAGCTTTCTTT. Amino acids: CASSRTGNTEAFF.

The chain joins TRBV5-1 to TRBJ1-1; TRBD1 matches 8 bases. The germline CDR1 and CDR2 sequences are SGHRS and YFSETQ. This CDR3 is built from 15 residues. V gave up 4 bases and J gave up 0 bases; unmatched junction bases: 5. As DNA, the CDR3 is TGCGCCAGCAGCCCCGGGGACAGGATGAACACTGAAGCTTTCTTT. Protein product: CASSPGDRMNTEAFF.

DNA of the CDR3: TGCAGTGCTAGAGATCCTATTATCTCCTACAATGAGCAGTTCTTC. Translating it yields CSARDPIISYNEQFF. The chain carries TRBV20-1 and TRBJ2-1, with D uncertain. The CDR3 runs to 15 residues. Trimming pared 0 bases from V and 0 bases from J, leaving 9 bases between. Germline values: CDR1 DFQATT, CDR2 SNEGSKA (reference sequence).